This record covers a single T cell receptor beta chain. Its target is unknown. Generated by immunoSEQ multiplex PCR, the TCRdb table keeps only in-frame clones and is missing some. The data show nearly 400,000 clones, about nine tenths seen once. Germline loops: CDR1 MNHNS, CDR2 SASEGT. The CDR3 runs 10 residues. V lost 1 base to trimming and J lost 13 bases, with 5 bases between them. This entry comes from a study of Ad26.COV2.S vaccination and SARS-CoV-2 variants. Study-wide results and limits: Total T cell responses may have been underestimated by the TCR breadth and depth analyses. Those who received vaccine or placebo ended up with similar non-spike TCR breadth.

Stated treatment: roughly 19 received Ad26.COV2.S at low or high dose, single or two shots; about 5 received placebo; per-sample allocation not given. Following the first vaccine or placebo injection, samples were taken on day 63. The donor was a Boston adult aged 18-55 years. This TCR was recovered from a person aged 18-60 years who received the Ad26.COV2.S COVID-19 vaccine or a placebo. The gene calls are TRBV6-1 and TRBJ2-1; no firm D call. Specimen: peripheral blood, collected in a trial of Ad26.COV2.S vaccine versus placebo. The DNA of the CDR3 is TGTGCCAGCAGTGAAGGGAGACAGTTCTTC. Translation gives CASSEGRQFF.